The source of this T cell receptor (beta chain) is a study of Ad26.COV2.S vaccination and SARS-CoV-2 variants. Study observations and caveats: Overall T cell responses may have been underestimated by the analyses of TCR breadth and depth. Responses of spike-specific T cells (both CD8+ and CD4+) reportedly showed substantial breadth after vaccination. Higher spike-specific TCR breadth was found in vaccine recipients than in placebo recipients.

Trimming removed 0 bases at V and 5 bases at J, with 15 bases between. Germline V gives CDR1 SGHTA, CDR2 FQGTGA. The CDR3 is 16 amino acids. The treatment: about 20 received Ad26.COV2.S at low or high dose, single or two shots; 5 received placebo; per-sample allocation not given. The investigators took samples on day 63 after the first vaccine or placebo injection. This Boston cohort included adults aged 18-55 years. Produced via immunoSEQ multiplex PCR; TCRdb's table is partial and in-frame only. The repertoire has around 450,000 clones, 80% to 90% of them found once; the top ten carry over 1.5%. Remarks on this clone: Its antigen is unknown.

The sequenced sample was peripheral blood, obtained in a trial of Ad26.COV2.S vaccine versus placebo. The chain employs TRBV7-3 and TRBJ2-3; perhaps TRBD1 as D (6 bases). The TCR sequence derives from a person between 18 and 65 years old who received the Ad26.COV2.S COVID-19 vaccine or a placebo. CDR3 nucleotide sequence: TGTGCCAGCAGCTTAACGGGGGCAGGGGTCGGAGATACGCAGTATTTT. Translated, it gives CASSLTGAGVGDTQYF.